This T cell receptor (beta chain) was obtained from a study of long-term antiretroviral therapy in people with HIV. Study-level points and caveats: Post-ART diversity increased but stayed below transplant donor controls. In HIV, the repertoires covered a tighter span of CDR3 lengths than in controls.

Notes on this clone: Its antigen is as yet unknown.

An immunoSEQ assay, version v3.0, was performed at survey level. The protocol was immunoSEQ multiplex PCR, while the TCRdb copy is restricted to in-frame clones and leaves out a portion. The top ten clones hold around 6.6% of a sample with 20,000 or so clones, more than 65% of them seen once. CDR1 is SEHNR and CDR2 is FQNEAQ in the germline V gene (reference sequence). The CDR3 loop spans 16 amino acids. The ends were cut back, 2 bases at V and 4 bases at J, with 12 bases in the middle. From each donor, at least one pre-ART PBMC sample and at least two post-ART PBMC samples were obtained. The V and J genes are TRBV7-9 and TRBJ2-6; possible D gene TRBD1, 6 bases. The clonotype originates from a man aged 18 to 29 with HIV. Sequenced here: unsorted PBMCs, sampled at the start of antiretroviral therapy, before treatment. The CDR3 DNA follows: TGTGCCAGCAGCTTAAGTAGGGGGTCCGGGGCCAACGTCCTGACTTTC. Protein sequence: CASSLSRGSGANVLTF.